These T cell receptor beta chains were read from a single sample in a study of regulatory dendritic cells for organ transplantation. TCRdb keeps only in-frame clones here, not all; method: immunoSEQ multiplex PCR. The data show approximately 35,000 clones, approximately 88% seen once. Sequencing was carried out using naive CD4+ T cells from blood. These TCRs come from a human donor in good health. Both conserved end residues are part of each CDR3. Each record gives: CDR3 protein, CDR3 DNA, J gene, D gene, clone size, V gene. D genes are given only for firm matches. Size values are once, few and many counts, or a class for expanded clones, and some rows have none.

CASSQTGRSTDTQYF | TGCGCCAGCAGCCAGACAGGGAGAAGCACAGATACGCAGTATTTT | TRBJ2-3 | TRBD1 | - | TRBV4-1
CASSLGRGAAGYEQYF | TGTGCCAGCAGCCTCGGCCGGGGGGCAGCGGGCTACGAGCAGTACTTC | TRBJ2-7 | - | - | TRBV6-6
CSEHTEAFF | TGCAGCGAACACACTGAAGCTTTCTTT | TRBJ1-1 | - | - | TRBV29-1
CASSQGDRVQPQHF | TGTGCCAGCTCACAAGGGGACAGGGTACAGCCCCAGCATTTT | TRBJ1-5 | TRBD1 | - | TRBV18
CASSSTTSGRATDTQYF | TGTGCCAGCAGTTCTACCACTAGCGGGAGGGCCACAGATACGCAGTATTTT | TRBJ2-3 | TRBD2 | - | TRBV2
CASSPSGDGYTF | TGTGCCAGCTCACCATCGGGGGATGGCTACACCTTC | TRBJ1-2 | - | - | TRBV18
CASSQGQRVPETQYF | TGCGCCAGCAGCCAAGGTCAACGAGTTCCAGAGACCCAGTACTTC | TRBJ2-5 | - | - | TRBV4-1
CAISDFGTFLRGGYEQYF | TGTGCCATCAGTGACTTCGGGACTTTCCTAAGAGGCGGCTACGAGCAGTACTTC | TRBJ2-7 | - | - | TRBV10-3
CASSQGIRTSGNANEQFF | TGCGCCAGCAGCCAAGGGATCCGGACTAGCGGGAATGCCAATGAGCAGTTCTTC | TRBJ2-1 | TRBD2 | once | TRBV4-1
CASSLAPRLETQYF | TGTGCCAGCAGCTTAGCCCCAAGATTAGAGACCCAGTACTTC | TRBJ2-5 | - | - | TRBV7-2
CASSLATGGIHTQYF | TGTGCCAGCAGCTTGGCGACCGGAGGGATACATACGCAGTATTTT | TRBJ2-3 | - | once | TRBV7-2
CAIPGGAETEAFF | TGTGCCATACCAGGGGGCGCTGAAACTGAAGCTTTCTTT | TRBJ1-1 | TRBD1 | - | TRBV6-5
CASSLAIFSGITDTQYF | TGTGCCAGCAGCTTGGCCATTTTTAGTGGGATTACAGATACGCAGTATTTT | TRBJ2-3 | - | - | TRBV5-8
CASSHRGISGNTIYF | TGTGCCAGCAGCCACCGGGGAATCTCAGGAAACACCATATATTTT | TRBJ1-3 | - | few | TRBV14
CASSLWKGTLYGYTF | TGTGCCAGCAGTTTATGGAAGGGGACTTTATATGGCTACACCTTC | TRBJ1-2 | - | - | TRBV28
CASSFGQGRAGELFF | TGTGCCAGCAGTTTTGGACAGGGGCGCGCCGGGGAGCTGTTTTTT | TRBJ2-2 | TRBD1 | - | TRBV28
CASSLVVGIHSSGANVLTF | TGCGCCAGCAGCTTGGTAGTGGGGATTCACTCCTCTGGGGCCAACGTCCTGACTTTC | TRBJ2-6 | - | - | TRBV5-1
CASSLNGFGTDTQYF | TGTGCCAGTAGTCTAAATGGATTCGGCACAGATACGCAGTATTTT | TRBJ2-3 | - | - | TRBV19
CASSLAPGGVTEQYF | TGTGCCAGCAGCTTAGCCCCAGGGGGAGTCACCGAGCAGTACTTC | TRBJ2-7 | TRBD1 | - | TRBV7-2